These T cell receptor beta chains were read from a single sample in a study of cytomegalovirus exposure and HLA in healthy donors. Generated by immunoSEQ multiplex PCR, the TCRdb table keeps only in-frame clones and is missing some. The sample lists about 130,000 clones, about three quarters occurring once. The sample was PBMCs. The receptors derive from a female donor in good health and CMV-seronegative. CDR3s include the opening cysteine and the closing phenylalanine or tryptophan.

>TRBV11-2|TRBJ1-3
CASSLGSFGAHSGNTIYF
>TRBV9|TRBJ2-2
CASSARGLNTGELFF
>TRBV4-2|TRBJ2-3
CASSQVGLAGGPDTQYF
>TRBV27|TRBJ2-2
CASSRSRSILAYTGELFF
>TRBV4-1|TRBJ2-7
CASSQPGTSGYEQYF
>TRBV6-5|TRBJ1-4
CASSSGQANEKLFF
>TRBV28|TRBJ2-1
CASRDSGSDNEQFF
>TRBV19|TRBJ1-2
CASSPSGGSNYGYTF
>TRBV7-9|TRBJ2-7
CASSLGLSAGGFDEQYF
>TRBV9|TRBJ1-3
CASSPTHRVSGNTIYF
>TRBV18|TRBJ2-7
CASSSSTGTGGIYEQYF
>TRBV6-1|TRBJ2-6
CASSDGGSGANVLTF
>TRBV6-5|TRBJ2-1
CASSSDFNEQFF
>TRBV20-1|TRBJ1-5
CSARPRDIQHF
>TRBV6-1|TRBJ2-5
CASSFSRTPETQYF
>TRBV4-1|TRBJ1-4
CASSQDGEKLFF
>TRBV4-1|TRBJ2-7
CASSQGTFGLAGYEQYF
>TRBV15|TRBJ2-1
CATSRDRVAGTYNEQFF
>TRBV2|TRBJ2-3
CASAGGVGDTQYF
>TRBV18|TRBJ2-3
CASSIRGTDTQYF
>TRBV7-2|TRBJ2-7
CASSITAGTRFYEQYF
>TRBV5-3|TRBJ1-1
CARSIWRVHFGEAFF
>TRBV13|TRBJ2-4
CASSLRAKNIQYF
>TRBV18|TRBJ1-4
CASSPWDGGATNEKLFF
>TRBV27|TRBJ1-1
CASSLFGSTEAFF
>TRBV5-1|TRBJ2-7
CASSLRGLSSEQYF
>TRBV6-5|TRBJ1-2
CASSYQGGAEGYTF